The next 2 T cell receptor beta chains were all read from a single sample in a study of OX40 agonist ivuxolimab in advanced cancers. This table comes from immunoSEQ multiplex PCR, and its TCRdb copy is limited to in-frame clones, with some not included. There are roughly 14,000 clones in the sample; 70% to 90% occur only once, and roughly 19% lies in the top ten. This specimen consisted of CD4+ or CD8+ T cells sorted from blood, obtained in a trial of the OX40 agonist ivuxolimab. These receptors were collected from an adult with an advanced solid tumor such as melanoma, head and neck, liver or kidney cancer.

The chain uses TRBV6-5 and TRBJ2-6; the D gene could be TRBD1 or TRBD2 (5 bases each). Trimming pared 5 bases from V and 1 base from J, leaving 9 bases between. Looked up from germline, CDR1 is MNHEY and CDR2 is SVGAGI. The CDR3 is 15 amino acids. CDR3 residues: CASSHEGSGANVLTF. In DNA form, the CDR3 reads TGTGCCAGCAGTCACGAGGGGTCTGGGGCCAACGTCCTGACTTTC.

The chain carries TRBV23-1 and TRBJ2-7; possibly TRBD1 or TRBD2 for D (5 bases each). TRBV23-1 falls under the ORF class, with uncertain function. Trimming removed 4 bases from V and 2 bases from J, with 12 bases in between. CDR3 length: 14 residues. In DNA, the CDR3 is TGCGCCAGCAGTCGGAAGGGGACCCCCTACGAGCAGTACTTC. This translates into CASSRKGTPYEQYF.